This record looks at one T cell receptor (beta chain) sequence and its context. Thawed, overnight-rested PBMC were stained with GMM-loaded CD1B tetramer, viability dye and anti-CD3, then sorted. CD1B tetramers were loaded with Rhodococcus equi-derived C32 glucose monomycolate. CD14-expressing monocytes were removed from PBMC before cryopreservation and sorting. The CDR3 is made up of 14 amino acids. The germline gives CDR1 MNHEY, CDR2 SMNVEV (reference sequence). The V end lost 0 bases, the J end lost 8 bases, and 13 bases lay between the germline ends. This sample was included in a study of T cells in tuberculosis. Background on the study: T cells were selected with CD1B tetramers loaded with glucose monomycolate.

Chain pairing is unknown; alpha and beta were sequenced separately. The assay was immunoSEQ multiplex PCR, and TCRdb's table has in-frame clones only and misses some. The data contain more than 70,000 clones, more than 75% of them singletons. General study findings and limits: T cells binding CD1B-GMM tetramer weakly possibly escaped the sort.

The rearrangement uses TRBV27 and TRBJ1-2; D is unclear. The sequence was collected from an adult woman with latent tuberculosis. Sequenced material: CD1b-GMM tetramer-negative cells sorted from PBMCs. CDR3 protein: CASSLSPTVRGYTF. The DNA for the CDR3 is TGTGCCAGCAGTTTATCACCCACGGTTCGCGGCTACACCTTC.